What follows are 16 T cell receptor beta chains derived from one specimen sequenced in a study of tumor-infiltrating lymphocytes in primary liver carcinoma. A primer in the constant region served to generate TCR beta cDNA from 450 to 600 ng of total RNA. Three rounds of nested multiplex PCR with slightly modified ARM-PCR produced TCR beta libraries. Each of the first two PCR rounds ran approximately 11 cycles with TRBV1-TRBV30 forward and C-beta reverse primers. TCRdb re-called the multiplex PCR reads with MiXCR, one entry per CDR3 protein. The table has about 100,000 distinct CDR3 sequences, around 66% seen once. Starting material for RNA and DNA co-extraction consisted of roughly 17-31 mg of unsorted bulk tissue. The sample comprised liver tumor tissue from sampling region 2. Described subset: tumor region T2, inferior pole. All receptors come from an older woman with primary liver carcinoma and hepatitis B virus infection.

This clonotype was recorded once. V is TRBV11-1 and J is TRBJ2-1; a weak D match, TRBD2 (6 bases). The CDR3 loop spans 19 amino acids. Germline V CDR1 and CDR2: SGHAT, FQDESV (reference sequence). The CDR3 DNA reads TGTGCTAGTAGCTCCCCGGGTGGAGGGTTACCCCGCTCCTACAATGAGCAGTTCTTC. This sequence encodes CASSSPGGGLPRSYNEQFF.

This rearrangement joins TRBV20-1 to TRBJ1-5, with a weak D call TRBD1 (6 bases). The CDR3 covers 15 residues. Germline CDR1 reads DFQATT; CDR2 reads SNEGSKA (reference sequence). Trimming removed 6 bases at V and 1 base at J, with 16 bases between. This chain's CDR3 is CSAHLGGESNQPQHF. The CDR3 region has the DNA TGCAGTGCCCACCTGGGGGGCGAAAGCAATCAGCCCCAGCATTTT.

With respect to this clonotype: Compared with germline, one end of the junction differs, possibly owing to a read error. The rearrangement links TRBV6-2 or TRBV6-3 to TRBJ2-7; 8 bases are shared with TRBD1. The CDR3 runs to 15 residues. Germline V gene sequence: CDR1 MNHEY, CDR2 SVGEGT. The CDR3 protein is CASTFRQGRIYKQCF. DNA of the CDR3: TGTGCCAGCACCTTTCGACAGGGGCGAATCTACAAGCAGTGCTTC.

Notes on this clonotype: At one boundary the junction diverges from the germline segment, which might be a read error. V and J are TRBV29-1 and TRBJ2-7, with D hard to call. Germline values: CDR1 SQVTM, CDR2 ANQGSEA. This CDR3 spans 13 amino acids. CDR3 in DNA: TGCAGCGTTGGTCTAGGAGTATCCTACGAGCATTACTTC. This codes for CSVGLGVSYEHYF.

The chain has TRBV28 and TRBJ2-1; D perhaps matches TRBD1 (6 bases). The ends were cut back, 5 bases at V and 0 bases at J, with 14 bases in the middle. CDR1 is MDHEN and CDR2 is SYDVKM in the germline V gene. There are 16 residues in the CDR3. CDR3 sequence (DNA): TGTGCCAGCAGTACGACAGGCGCGAGCTCCTACAATGAGCAGTTCTTC. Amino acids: CASSTTGASSYNEQFF. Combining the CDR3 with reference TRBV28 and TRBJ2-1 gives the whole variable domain DVKVTQSSRYLVKRTGEKVFLECVQDMDHENMFWYRQDPGLGLRLIYFSYDVKMKEKGDIPEGYSVSREKKERFSLILESASTNQTSMYLCASSTTGASSYNEQFFGPGTRLTVL.

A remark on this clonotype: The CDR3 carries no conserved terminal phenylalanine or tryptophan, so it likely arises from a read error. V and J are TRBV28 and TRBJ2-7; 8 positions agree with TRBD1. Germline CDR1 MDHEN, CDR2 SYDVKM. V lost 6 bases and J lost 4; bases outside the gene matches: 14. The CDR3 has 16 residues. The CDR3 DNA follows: TGTGCCAGCAGCACATCATTTCCGGGACAGGTGTACGAGCAGTACATC. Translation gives CASSTSFPGQVYEQYI.

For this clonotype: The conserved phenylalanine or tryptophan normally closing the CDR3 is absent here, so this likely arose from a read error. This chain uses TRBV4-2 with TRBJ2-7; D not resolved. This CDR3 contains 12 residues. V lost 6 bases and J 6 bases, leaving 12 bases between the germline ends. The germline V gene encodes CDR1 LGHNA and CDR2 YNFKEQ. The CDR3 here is CASRHPSSEQYL. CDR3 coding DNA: TGTGCCAGCAGACACCCGTCGAGCGAGCAGTACTTA.

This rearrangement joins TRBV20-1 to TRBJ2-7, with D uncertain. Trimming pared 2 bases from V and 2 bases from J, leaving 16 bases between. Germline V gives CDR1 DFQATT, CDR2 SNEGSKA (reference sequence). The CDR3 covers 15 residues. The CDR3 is CSARILALSAYEQYF. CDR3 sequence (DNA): TGCAGTGCTAGAATCTTGGCGCTTTCCGCCTACGAGCAGTACTTC.

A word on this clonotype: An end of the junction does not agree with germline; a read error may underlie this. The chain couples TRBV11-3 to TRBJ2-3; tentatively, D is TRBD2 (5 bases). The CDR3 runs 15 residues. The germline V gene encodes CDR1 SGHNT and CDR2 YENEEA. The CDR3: CAGSLVPGGTDMQYF. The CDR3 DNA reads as TGTGCCGGCAGCTTAGTGCCTGGAGGCACAGATATGCAGTATTTT.

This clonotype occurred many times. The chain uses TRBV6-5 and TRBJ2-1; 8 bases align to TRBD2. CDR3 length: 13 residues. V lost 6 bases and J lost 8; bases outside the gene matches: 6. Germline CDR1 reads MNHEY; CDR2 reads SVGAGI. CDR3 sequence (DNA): TGTGCCAGCAGACGGGGGGGAGGGGATGAGCAGTTCTTC. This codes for CASRRGGGDEQFF.

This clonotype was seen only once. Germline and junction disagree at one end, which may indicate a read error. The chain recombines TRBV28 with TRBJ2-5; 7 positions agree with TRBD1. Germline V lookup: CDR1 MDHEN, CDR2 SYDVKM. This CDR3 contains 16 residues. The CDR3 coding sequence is TGTACCAGCAGTTTAGATGACAGGGCTGTCGGAGAGACCCAGTACTTC. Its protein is CTSSLDDRAVGETQYF.

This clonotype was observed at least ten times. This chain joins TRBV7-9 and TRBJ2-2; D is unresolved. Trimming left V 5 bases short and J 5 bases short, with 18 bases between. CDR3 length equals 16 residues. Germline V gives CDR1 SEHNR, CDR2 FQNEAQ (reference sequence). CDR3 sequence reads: CASSPAGLVETGELFF. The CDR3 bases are TGTGCCAGCAGCCCCGCCGGGCTAGTTGAGACCGGGGAGCTGTTTTTT. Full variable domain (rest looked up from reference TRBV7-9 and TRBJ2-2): DTGVSQNPRHKITKRGQNVTFRCDPISEHNRLYWYRQTLGQGPEFLTYFQNEAQLEKSRLLSDRFSAERPKGSFSTLEIQRTEQGDSAMYLCASSPAGLVETGELFFGEGSRLTVL.

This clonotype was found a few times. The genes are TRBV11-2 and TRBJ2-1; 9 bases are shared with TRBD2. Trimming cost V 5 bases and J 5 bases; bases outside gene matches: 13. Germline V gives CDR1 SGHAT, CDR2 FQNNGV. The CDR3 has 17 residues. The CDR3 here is CASSRAGTSSFHNEQFF. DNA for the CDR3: TGTGCCAGCAGCCGTGCCGGGACTAGCAGTTTTCACAATGAGCAGTTCTTC.

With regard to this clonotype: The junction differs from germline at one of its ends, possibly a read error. The CDR3 reads CASRLAGGDYF. The CDR3 DNA sequence: TGTGCCAGCAGGCTAGCGGGAGGGGACTACTTT. The chain couples TRBV6-5 to TRBJ2-5; 12 bases agree with TRBD2. This CDR3 is 11 amino acids long. Germline V CDR1 and CDR2: MNHEY, SVGAGI.

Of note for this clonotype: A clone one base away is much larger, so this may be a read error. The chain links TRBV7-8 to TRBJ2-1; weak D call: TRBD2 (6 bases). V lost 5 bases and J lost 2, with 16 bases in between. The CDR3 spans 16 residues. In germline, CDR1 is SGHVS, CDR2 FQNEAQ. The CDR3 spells CASSRMGRGTYNEQFF. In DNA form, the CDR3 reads TGTGCCAGCAGCCGGATGGGACGGGGGACCTACAATGAGCAGTTCTTC.

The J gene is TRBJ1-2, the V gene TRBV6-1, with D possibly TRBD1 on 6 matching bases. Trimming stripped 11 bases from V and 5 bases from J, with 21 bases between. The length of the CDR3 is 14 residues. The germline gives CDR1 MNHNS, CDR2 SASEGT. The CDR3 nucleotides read TGTGCCGGCGGTGAACCCACAGGGAGGTATGGCTACACCTTC. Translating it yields CAGGEPTGRYGYTF.